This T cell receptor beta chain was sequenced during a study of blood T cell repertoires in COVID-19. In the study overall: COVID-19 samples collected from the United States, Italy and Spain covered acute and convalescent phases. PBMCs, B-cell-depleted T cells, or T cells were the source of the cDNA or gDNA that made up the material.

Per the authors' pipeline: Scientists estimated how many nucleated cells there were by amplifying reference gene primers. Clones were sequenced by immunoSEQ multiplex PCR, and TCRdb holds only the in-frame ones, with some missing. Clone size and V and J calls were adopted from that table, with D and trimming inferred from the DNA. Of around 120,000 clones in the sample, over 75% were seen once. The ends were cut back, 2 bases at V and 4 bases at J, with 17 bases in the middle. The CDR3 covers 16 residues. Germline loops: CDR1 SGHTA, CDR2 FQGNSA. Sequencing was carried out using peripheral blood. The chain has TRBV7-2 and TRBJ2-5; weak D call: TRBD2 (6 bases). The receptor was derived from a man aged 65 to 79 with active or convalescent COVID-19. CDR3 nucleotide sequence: TGTGCCAGCAGCTTAATTTTGATCGGAGGGGTAGAGACCCAGTACTTC. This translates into CASSLILIGGVETQYF.